Shown below are 13 T cell receptor beta chains from a single sample sequenced in a study of technical replicates of blood from a handful of donors. Libraries were prepared by immunoSEQ multiplex PCR; TCRdb keeps only in-frame clonotypes and omits some of them. Of 45,000 to 65,000 clones listed, around 96% were seen once; the top ten hold around 3.2%. The sample consisted of PBMCs. These receptor sequences come from a human donor in good health. Some clones in this sample may be carry-over from other donors' samples.

The CDR3 DNA is TGTGCCAGCAGCGTTACAGCGGGGGGGAGCTGGCGGTCCTCTGGCGAGACCCAGTACTTC. The encoded protein is CASSVTAGGSWRSSGETQYF. The V call is TRBV9, the J call TRBJ2-5; 10 bases are shared with TRBD2. V gave up 2 bases and J gave up 5 bases; unmatched junction bases: 21. The germline gives CDR1 SGDLS, CDR2 YYNGEE. The length of the CDR3 is 20 residues.

V and J are TRBV7-9 and TRBJ2-5; 9 bases are shared with TRBD1. CDR1 is SEHNR and CDR2 is FQNEAQ in the germline V gene (reference sequence). V dropped 5 bases and J dropped 4; count of bases not matched to a gene: 8. There are 15 residues in the CDR3. CDR3 in amino acids: CASSAGTGRRETQYF. Here the CDR3 DNA reads TGTGCCAGCAGCGCCGGGACAGGGAGGCGAGAGACCCAGTACTTC.

The chain combines TRBV30 with TRBJ2-6, with D maybe TRBD1 (5 bases). The CDR3 runs 15 residues. The ends were cut back, 3 bases at V and 2 bases at J, with 11 bases in the middle. Germline CDR1 reads GTSNPN; CDR2 reads SVGIG (reference sequence). CDR3 coding DNA: TGTGCCTGGAGCCTTGGGGCGGCTGGGGCCAACGTCCTGACTTTC. Translation gives CAWSLGAAGANVLTF.

The V and J genes are TRBV13 and TRBJ1-1; weak D call: TRBD1 (6 bases). Germline V gene sequence: CDR1 PRHDT, CDR2 FYEKMQ (reference sequence). V was clipped by 5 bases and J by 11 bases, with 15 bases between them. CDR3 size: 12 residues. Here the CDR3 DNA reads TGTGCCAGCAGCGGCGGGGGGCCGGGTGCTTTCTTT. This encodes CASSGGGPGAFF.

The chain has TRBV10-3 and TRBJ1-3; D call uncertain. This CDR3 region has 14 residues. The V gene's germline CDR1 is ENHRY and CDR2 SYGVKD. Trimming took off 0 bases at V and 5 bases at J, with 8 bases between the two ends. The CDR3 reads CAISESEQRNTIYF. CDR3 nucleotide sequence: TGTGCCATCAGTGAGTCGGAACAGAGAAACACCATATATTTT.

This sequence joins TRBV2 and TRBJ2-7; no clear D. Germline assignment: CDR1 SNHLY and CDR2 FYNNEI. The CDR3 loop spans 12 amino acids. V was clipped by 6 bases and J by 2 bases, with 8 bases between them. The CDR3 protein is CASRESPYEQYF. Written as DNA, the CDR3 is TGTGCCAGCAGAGAAAGCCCCTACGAGCAGTACTTC.

The CDR3 protein is CASSPRVGQGNNEQFF. In nucleotides, the CDR3 is TGTGCCAGCAGCCCAAGAGTGGGACAGGGCAACAATGAGCAGTTCTTC. The V and J genes are TRBV7-6 and TRBJ2-1; 9 positions match TRBD1. This CDR3 comprises 16 residues. Germline values: CDR1 SGHVS, CDR2 FNYEAQ. Trimming took 5 bases from V and 5 from J; bases not matched to a gene: 10. Full variable domain (rest looked up from reference TRBV7-6 and TRBJ2-1): GAGVSQSPRYKVTKRGQDVALRCDPISGHVSLYWYRQALGQGPEFLTYFNYEAQQDKSGLPNDRFSAERPEGSISTLTIQRTEQRDSAMYRCASSPRVGQGNNEQFFGPGTRLTVL.

The chain links TRBV7-9 to TRBJ2-5; 9 bases line up with TRBD2. Trimming at V came to 10 bases and at J to 4 bases, leaving 16 bases not matched to a gene. The CDR3 totals 16 residues. Germline CDR1 and CDR2: SEHNR and FQNEAQ (reference sequence). The CDR3 DNA sequence: TGTGCCATCCCCCGGGACGGTAGCGGGAGCGGAGAGACCCAGTACTTC. Amino acids: CAIPRDGSGSGETQYF.

J is TRBJ2-7 and V is TRBV7-2, with D perhaps TRBD1 (6 bases). Germline CDR1 SGHTA, CDR2 FQGNSA. The CDR3 has 16 amino acids. Trimming took 1 base from V and 6 from J, leaving 19 bases between them. The CDR3 DNA is TGTGCCAGCAGCTTAGGTTTTAGGGGGAGTAACAGCGAGCAGTACTTC. Translated, it gives CASSLGFRGSNSEQYF. The entire variable domain, with the rest obtained from reference TRBV7-2 and TRBJ2-7, is as follows: GAGVSQSPSNKVTEKGKDVELRCDPISGHTALYWYRQSLGQGLEFLIYFQGNSAPDKSGLPSDRFSAERTGGSVSTLTIQRTQQEDSAVYLCASSLGFRGSNSEQYFGPGTRLTVT.

V usage is TRBV4-3 and J usage is TRBJ1-1; D possibly corresponds to TRBD1 (6 bases). V lost 0 bases, J lost 4 bases, and 12 bases lay in between. Germline values: CDR1 LGHNA, CDR2 YSLEER. The CDR3 runs 15 residues. The CDR3 DNA is TGCGCCAGCAGCCAAGAGACAGGTGGGCCCACTGAAGCTTTCTTT. It translates to CASSQETGGPTEAFF.

This chain joins TRBV9 and TRBJ2-3; D is possibly TRBD1 (5 bases). Trimming shortened V by 5 bases and J by 6 bases, and 13 bases separated the two germline ends. The CDR3 contains 13 residues. The germline gives CDR1 SGDLS, CDR2 YYNGEE. Here the CDR3 reads CASSRQNRDTQYF. Written as DNA, the CDR3 is TGTGCCAGCAGTAGACAGAACCGGGATACGCAGTATTTT.

In DNA, the CDR3 is TGTGCCATCGGAGCGGAACAAGAGACCCAGTACTTC. Its protein product is CAIGAEQETQYF. This rearrangement joins TRBV10-3 to TRBJ2-5; TRBD2 is a possible D gene (5 bases). CDR1 is ENHRY and CDR2 is SYGVKD in the germline V gene. The CDR3 covers 12 residues. Trimming pared 8 bases from V and 2 bases from J, leaving 9 bases between.

This chain uses TRBV7-9 with TRBJ1-1; D is unresolved. Germline assignment: CDR1 SEHNR and CDR2 FQNEAQ (reference sequence). This CDR3 has 12 amino acids. In nucleotides, the CDR3 is TGTGCAGGCACAGACATGAACACTGAAGCTTTCTTT. Amino acids: CAGTDMNTEAFF.